This TCR beta chain came from a study of monozygotic twins with cystic fibrosis. Whole-study results and caveats: In this small cohort, shared CDR3 numbers showed no association with age, concordance or disease severity. Clonality was generally low (median about 0.01), higher in the most severe patients.

This clone was observed once. Its antigen is unidentified. This CDR3 comprises 15 residues. Germline V gene sequence: CDR1 LNHDA, CDR2 SQIVND (reference sequence). V gave up 7 bases and J gave up 4 bases; unmatched junction bases: 11. Method: immunoSEQ multiplex PCR; TCRdb's copy keeps in-frame clones and lacks some. The sample records roughly 35,000 clones, 84% being singletons. The sequencing input was blood. The sequence was collected from a girl aged 2-10 years with cystic fibrosis. The genes are TRBV19 and TRBJ2-7, with 9 bases identical to TRBD1. The CDR3 nucleotides are TGTGCCAGTACATGGGGACAGGGTTCTCAATACGAGCAGTACTTC. Its translation is CASTWGQGSQYEQYF.